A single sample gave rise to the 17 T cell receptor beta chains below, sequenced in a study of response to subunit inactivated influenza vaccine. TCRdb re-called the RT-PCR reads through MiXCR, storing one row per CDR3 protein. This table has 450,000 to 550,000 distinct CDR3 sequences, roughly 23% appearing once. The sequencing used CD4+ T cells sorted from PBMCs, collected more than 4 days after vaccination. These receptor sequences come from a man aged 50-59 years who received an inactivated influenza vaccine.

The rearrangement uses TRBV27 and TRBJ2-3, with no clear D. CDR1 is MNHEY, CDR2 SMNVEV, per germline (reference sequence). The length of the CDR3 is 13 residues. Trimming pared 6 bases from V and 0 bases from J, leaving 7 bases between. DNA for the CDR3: TGTGCCAGCAGCCACTCTAGCACAGATACGCAGTATTTT. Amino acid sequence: CASSHSSTDTQYF.

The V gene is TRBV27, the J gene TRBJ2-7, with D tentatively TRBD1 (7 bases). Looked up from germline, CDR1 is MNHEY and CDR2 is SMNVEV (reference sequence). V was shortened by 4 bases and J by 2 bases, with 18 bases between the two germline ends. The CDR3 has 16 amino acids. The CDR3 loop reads CASSSSPRGATYEQYF. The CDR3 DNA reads TGTGCCAGCAGTTCCTCCCCCAGGGGGGCAACCTACGAGCAGTACTTC.

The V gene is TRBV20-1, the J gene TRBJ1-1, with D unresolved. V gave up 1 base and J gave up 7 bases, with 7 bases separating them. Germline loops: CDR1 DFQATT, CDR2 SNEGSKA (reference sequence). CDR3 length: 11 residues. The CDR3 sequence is CSARGSDEAFF. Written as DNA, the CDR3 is TGCAGTGCTAGAGGGTCAGATGAAGCTTTCTTT.

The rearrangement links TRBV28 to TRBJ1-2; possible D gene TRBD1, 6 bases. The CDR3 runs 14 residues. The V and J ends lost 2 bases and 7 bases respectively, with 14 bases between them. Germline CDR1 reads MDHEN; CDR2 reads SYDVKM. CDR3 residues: CASSLIQGVGGYTF. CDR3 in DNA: TGTGCCAGCAGTTTAATACAGGGAGTTGGTGGCTACACCTTC.

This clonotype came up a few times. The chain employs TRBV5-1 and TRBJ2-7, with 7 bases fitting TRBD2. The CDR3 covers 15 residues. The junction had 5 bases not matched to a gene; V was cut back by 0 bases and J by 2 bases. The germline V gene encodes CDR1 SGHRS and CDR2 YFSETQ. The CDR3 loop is CASSLEAGRPYEQYF. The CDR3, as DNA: TGCGCCAGCAGCTTGGAAGCGGGACGGCCCTACGAGCAGTACTTC.

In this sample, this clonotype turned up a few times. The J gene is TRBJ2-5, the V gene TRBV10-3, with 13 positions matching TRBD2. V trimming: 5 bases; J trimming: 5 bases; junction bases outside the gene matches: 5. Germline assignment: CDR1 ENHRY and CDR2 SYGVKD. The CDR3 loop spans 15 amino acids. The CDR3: CAISQLAGGRETQYF. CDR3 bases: TGTGCCATCAGTCAACTAGCGGGGGGGCGTGAGACCCAGTACTTC.

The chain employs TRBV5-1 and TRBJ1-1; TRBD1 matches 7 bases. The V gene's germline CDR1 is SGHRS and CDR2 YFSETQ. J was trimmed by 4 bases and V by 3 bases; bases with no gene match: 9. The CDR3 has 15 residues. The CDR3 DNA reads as TGCGCCAGCAGCTCCTCCCGACAGGGCACCACTGAAGCTTTCTTT. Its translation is CASSSSRQGTTEAFF.

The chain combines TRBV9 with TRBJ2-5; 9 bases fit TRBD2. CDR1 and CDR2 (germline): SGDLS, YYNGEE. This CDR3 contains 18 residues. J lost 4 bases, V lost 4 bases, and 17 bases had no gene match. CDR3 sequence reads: CASSPGAPSGARGETQYF. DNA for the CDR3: TGTGCCAGCAGCCCTGGGGCCCCTAGCGGGGCTAGGGGAGAGACCCAGTACTTC.

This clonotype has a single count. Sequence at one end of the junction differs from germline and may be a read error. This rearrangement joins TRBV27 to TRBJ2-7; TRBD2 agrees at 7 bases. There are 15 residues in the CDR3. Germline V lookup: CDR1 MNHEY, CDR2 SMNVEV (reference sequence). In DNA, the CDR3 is TGTGCCAGCAATTTACGGGCGGGAGTTACCTACGAGCAGTACTTC. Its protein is CASNLRAGVTYEQYF.

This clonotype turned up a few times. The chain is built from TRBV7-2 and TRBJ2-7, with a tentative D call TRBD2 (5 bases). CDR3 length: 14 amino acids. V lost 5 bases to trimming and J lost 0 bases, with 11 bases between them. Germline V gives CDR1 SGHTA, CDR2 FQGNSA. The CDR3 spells CASSQRADSYEQYF. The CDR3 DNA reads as TGTGCCAGCAGCCAGAGGGCAGACTCCTACGAGCAGTACTTC.

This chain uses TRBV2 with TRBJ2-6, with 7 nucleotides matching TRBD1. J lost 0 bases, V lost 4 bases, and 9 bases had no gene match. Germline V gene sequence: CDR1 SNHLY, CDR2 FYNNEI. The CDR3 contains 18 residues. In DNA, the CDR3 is TGTGCCAGCAGTGGGGGACAGCTACTCTTCTCTGGGGCCAACGTCCTGACTTTC. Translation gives CASSGGQLLFSGANVLTF.

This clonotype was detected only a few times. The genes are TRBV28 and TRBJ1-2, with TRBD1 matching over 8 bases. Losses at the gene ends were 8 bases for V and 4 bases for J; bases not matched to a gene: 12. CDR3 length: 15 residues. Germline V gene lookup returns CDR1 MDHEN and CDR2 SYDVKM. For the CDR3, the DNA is TGTGCCAGCGGGCGGACAGGGAGAGGGGGCTATGGCTACACCTTC. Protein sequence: CASGRTGRGGYGYTF.

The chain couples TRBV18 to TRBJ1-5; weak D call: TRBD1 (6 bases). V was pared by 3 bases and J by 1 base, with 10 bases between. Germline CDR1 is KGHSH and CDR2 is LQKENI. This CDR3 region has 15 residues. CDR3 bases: TGTGCCAGCTCACCCTCAGGGGCCAGCAATCAGCCCCAGCATTTT. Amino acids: CASSPSGASNQPQHF.

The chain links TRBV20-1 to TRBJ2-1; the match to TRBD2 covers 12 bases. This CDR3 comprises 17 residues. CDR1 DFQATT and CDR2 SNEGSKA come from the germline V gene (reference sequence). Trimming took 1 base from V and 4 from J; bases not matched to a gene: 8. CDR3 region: CSARGGITSGRYNEQFF. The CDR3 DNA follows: TGCAGTGCTAGAGGCGGGATAACTAGCGGGAGGTACAATGAGCAGTTCTTC.

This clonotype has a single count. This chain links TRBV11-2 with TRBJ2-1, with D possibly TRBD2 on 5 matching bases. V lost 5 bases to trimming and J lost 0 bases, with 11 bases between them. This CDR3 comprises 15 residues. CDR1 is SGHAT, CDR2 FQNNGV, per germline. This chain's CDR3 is CASSPSGYSYNEQFF. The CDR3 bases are TGTGCCAGCAGCCCCTCGGGGTACTCCTACAATGAGCAGTTCTTC.

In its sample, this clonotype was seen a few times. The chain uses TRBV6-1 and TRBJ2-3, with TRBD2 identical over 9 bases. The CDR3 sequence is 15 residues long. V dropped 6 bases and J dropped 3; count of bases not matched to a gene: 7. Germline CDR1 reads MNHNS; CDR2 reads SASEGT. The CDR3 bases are TGTGCCAGCAGGGGGTCCAGCGGGGGGACAGATACGCAGTATTTT. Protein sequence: CASRGSSGGTDTQYF.

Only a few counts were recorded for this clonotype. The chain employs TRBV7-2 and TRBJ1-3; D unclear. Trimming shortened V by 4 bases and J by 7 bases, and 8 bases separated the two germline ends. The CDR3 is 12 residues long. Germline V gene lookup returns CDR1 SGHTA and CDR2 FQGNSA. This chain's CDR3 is CASSWISNTIYF. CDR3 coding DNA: TGTGCCAGCAGCTGGATAAGCAACACCATATATTTT.